The sequence of this T cell receptor beta chain was determined in a study of human T cells and chemical hapten exposure. Study-level results: Correlating positively with patch test score were the PT1 expanded TCR counts.

In the original workflow: Sample-level TCR yields exhibited a median of approximately 96,000, with a range of roughly 20,000 to 750,000. Via MiXCR, TCRdb re-called the RACE reads, giving one row per CDR3 protein. The V and J calls were determined by TCRdb, not by the authors. The table lists approximately 400,000 distinct CDR3 sequences, 4.8% of them singletons. Time point of the sample: patch test 1, 2 weeks after DPC sensitization. Regarding treatment: therapeutic diphenylcyclopropenone sensitization with weekly scalp DPC. Blood sampling occurred before each patch-test application. This clonotype was detected many times. The antigen is undetermined. The DNA is omitted, as the CDR3 cannot be located on it reliably, and the CDR3 follows TCRdb's listing. Germline-derived CDR1 and CDR2 are LNHDA and SQIVND (reference sequence). The CDR3 length is 17 residues, termini included.

Sequencing was performed on whole blood, taken in connection with sensitization to the hapten diphenylcyclopropenone (DPC). The chain is built from TRBV19 and TRBJ2-1; the table's D call of TRBD1 was not tested on the DNA. The sequence was collected from a woman between 45 and 60 years old with alopecia areata. Some clones in this sample may be carry-over from other donors' samples. The CDR3 reads CASSTSGGQGSYNEQFF.